This TCR beta chain was obtained from a study of blood T cell repertoires in COVID-19. Turning to the study itself: The cDNA or gDNA used as material had been derived from T cells, B-cell-depleted T cells, or PBMCs.

Original analysis: Amplification of reference gene primers provided the estimated nucleated cell counts. Clones were read by immunoSEQ multiplex PCR, and TCRdb kept only the in-frame ones, dropping some. The V and J calls and the clone size are those of that table, but D and trimming were determined from the DNA. The sample lists around 300,000 clones; about 90% were seen once. Those who participated ranged in age from roughly 18 to 95 years and resided in around 22 US areas. What the recovered Cohort 3 donors had was two negative PCRs, clearance, or symptom resolution. The CDR3 is made up of 17 amino acids. Trimming took 6 bases from V and 3 from J; bases not matched to a gene: 10. Germline lookup yields CDR1 MDHEN and CDR2 SYDVKM.

The clonotype was recovered from a woman aged 30 to 39 who had recovered from COVID-19. This chain links TRBV28 with TRBJ1-6; 8 bases are shared with TRBD1. Sequenced sample: PBMCs or T cells enriched from blood (not recorded which). The DNA of the CDR3 is TGTGCCAGCAGCCTACCGGGACAGGCCTTCTATAATTCACCCCTCCACTTT. Its protein product is CASSLPGQAFYNSPLHF.